These 18 T cell receptor beta chains share one sample of origin, sequenced in a study of blood T cells in healthy people across ages. A second PCR, run for roughly 6 to 11 cycles, used a sample-barcoded 5' primer plus a J-beta primer mix. TCRdb re-called the 5' RACE reads through MiXCR, storing one row per CDR3 protein. The table has 730,000 or so distinct CDR3 sequences, more than 40% seen once. The sample taken for sequencing was blood. These receptors were taken from a woman in her fifties or sixties in good health.

On this clonotype itself: At one of its ends the junction is not consistent with the germline gene, which may arise from a read error. V gene TRBV27 combines with J gene TRBJ1-2; no reliable D call. CDR1 MNHEY and CDR2 SMNVEV come from the germline V gene (reference sequence). This CDR3 is 12 amino acids long. This CDR3 reads CASKMGNYDYTF. The DNA for the CDR3 is TGTGCCAGCAAGATGGGCAACTATGACTACACCTTC.

V usage is TRBV20-1 and J usage is TRBJ2-3; 9 bases map to TRBD1. The CDR3 length is 15 residues. Looked up from germline, CDR1 is DFQATT and CDR2 is SNEGSKA (reference sequence). Unmatched junction bases numbered 6, after V lost 3 bases and J lost 2 bases. CDR3 in DNA: TGCAGTGCTAGGGGGACAGGGACCTTCACAGATACGCAGTATTTT. Protein: CSARGTGTFTDTQYF.

The V gene is TRBV7-2, the J gene TRBJ2-2; D uncertain. The germline V gene encodes CDR1 SGHTA and CDR2 FQGNSA. This CDR3 is 14 amino acids long. V lost 5 bases, J lost 2 bases, and 9 bases lay in between. The CDR3 loop reads CASSPARNTGELFF. The CDR3 bases are TGTGCCAGCAGCCCGGCTAGAAACACCGGGGAGCTGTTTTTT.

V and J are TRBV4-2 and TRBJ1-2; 7 nucleotides line up with TRBD1. The CDR3 loop spans 15 amino acids. From germline, CDR1 is LGHNA and CDR2 YNFKEQ. V was pared by 1 base and J by 4 bases, with 6 bases of the junction left unmatched. CDR3 residues: CASSQAPGTVYGYTF. Here the CDR3 DNA reads TGTGCCAGCAGCCAAGCCCCCGGGACAGTCTATGGCTACACCTTC.

The rearrangement joins TRBV18 to TRBJ2-7; 9 bases map to TRBD1. This CDR3 is built from 13 residues. Looked up from germline, CDR1 is KGHSH and CDR2 is LQKENI. V lost 4 bases and J lost 5; bases outside the gene matches: 3. This CDR3 is CASSQGQGHEQYF. The CDR3 nucleotides are TGTGCCAGCTCACAAGGACAGGGGCACGAGCAGTACTTC.

This clonotype was counted once. The chain combines TRBV10-1 with TRBJ2-5, with 8 bases matching TRBD2. Trimming took 0 bases from V and 1 from J; bases not matched to a gene: 7. Per the germline V gene, CDR1 is WNHNN and CDR2 is SYGVQD (reference sequence). The CDR3 spans 17 residues. Written as DNA, the CDR3 is TGCGCCAGCAGTGAGTCGAAACTCGCGGGGGGCCAAGAGACCCAGTACTTC. Translation gives CASSESKLAGGQETQYF.

A few counts support this clonotype. V gene TRBV21-1 combines with J gene TRBJ2-1; the D call TRBD1 from the table was never checked on the DNA. TRBV21-1 is shown as a pseudogene. There are 16 residues in the CDR3. CDR3 sequence reads: CASSKALTGQGGEQFF. The CDR3 nucleotides read TGTGCCAGCAGCAAAGCGCTAACGGGACAGGGTGGAGAGCAGTTCTTC.

V gene TRBV30 combines with J gene TRBJ1-5; TRBD1 is a possible D gene (5 bases). From germline, CDR1 is GTSNPN and CDR2 SVGIG (reference sequence). This CDR3 is 15 amino acids long. The V end was cut by 4 bases, the J end by 4 bases, with 17 bases between. The CDR3 reads CAWTRTGTDNQPQHF. CDR3 in DNA: TGTGCCTGGACCAGGACCGGGACGGATAATCAGCCCCAGCATTTT.

The rearrangement joins TRBV29-1 to TRBJ2-5, with 11 bases aligning to TRBD2. The V segment lost 6 bases and the J segment 11 bases; nucleotides outside the gene matches: 14. Germline CDR1 reads SQVTM; CDR2 reads ANQGSEA. The CDR3 consists of 14 residues. The CDR3 coding sequence is TGCAGCGTGAAACTAGCGGGAGTTAGGGAAGAGCAGTACTTC. Translated: CSVKLAGVREEQYF.

For this clonotype: One junction end does not reproduce the germline sequence, and a read error may be involved. The rearrangement uses TRBV7-3 and TRBJ2-7, with D tentatively TRBD2 (7 bases). This CDR3 is built from 14 residues. Germline V CDR1 and CDR2: SGHTA, FQGTGA. The CDR3 region has the DNA TGTGCCAGCAGCCCGACAGGAGGAAGCGGGGAGCGGTACTTC. It is translated as CASSPTGGSGERYF.

This chain's CDR3 is CASGGSGIQETQYF. The CDR3 DNA reads as TGCGCCAGCGGGGGAAGCGGGATCCAAGAGACCCAGTACTTC. The chain links TRBV5-1 to TRBJ2-5, with 7 bases aligning to TRBD2. V shed 7 bases, J shed 1 base, and the junction held 7 bases outside the gene matches. The CDR3 is made up of 14 amino acids. Germline CDR1 and CDR2: SGHRS and YFSETQ.

This clonotype was seen a handful of times. The V gene is TRBV28, the J gene TRBJ2-1; 11 nucleotides agree with TRBD2. The V gene end was trimmed by 8 bases and the J gene end by 9 bases; junction bases not matched to a gene: 9. The length of the CDR3 is 14 residues. The germline CDR1 and CDR2 sequences are MDHEN and SYDVKM. The CDR3 is CASGTSGSAGEQFF. CDR3 bases: TGTGCCAGCGGCACTAGCGGGAGTGCGGGTGAGCAGTTCTTC.

The V gene is TRBV20-1, the J gene TRBJ2-2; 8 bases are a match to TRBD2. The CDR3 is 15 residues long. Germline trimming cut 0 bases from V and 4 bases from J; bases unmatched to any gene: 4. Germline V gene lookup returns CDR1 DFQATT and CDR2 SNEGSKA (reference sequence). CDR3 DNA sequence: TGCAGTGCTAGAGATATGGCGGGAGGCACCGGGGAGCTGTTTTTT. The encoded protein is CSARDMAGGTGELFF.

A note on this clonotype: The junction shows a germline mismatch at one end, possibly a read error. The chain has TRBV5-1 and TRBJ2-1; TRBD2 might be the D (7 bases). The CDR3 contains 14 residues. Germline V lookup: CDR1 SGHRS, CDR2 YFSETQ. CDR3 sequence reads: CVSSEGGQLNEQFF. The CDR3 coding sequence is TGCGTCAGCAGTGAGGGGGGGCAGTTGAATGAGCAGTTCTTC.

The J gene is TRBJ2-2, the V gene TRBV4-3; D may be TRBD1 (6 bases). Germline V gives CDR1 LGHNA, CDR2 YSLEER. Between the trimmed V and J ends, which lost 2 bases and 8 bases, there was a span of 9 bases. The CDR3 has 13 amino acids. The DNA of the CDR3 is TGCGCCAGCAGCCAAAACAGGGAAGGGGAGCTGTTTTTT. Translated: CASSQNREGELFF.

This clonotype appeared a few times. The chain couples TRBV5-1 to TRBJ1-2, with TRBD1 matching 8 bases. Germline loops: CDR1 SGHRS, CDR2 YFSETQ. This CDR3 has 14 amino acids. Unmatched junction bases numbered 5, after V lost 3 bases and J lost 4 bases. This CDR3 reads CASSYGTGFYGYTF. The CDR3 region has the DNA TGCGCCAGCAGCTACGGGACAGGCTTCTATGGCTACACCTTC.

The rearrangement joins TRBV25-1 to TRBJ1-6; D gene uncertain. The CDR3 extends over 14 amino acids. The V gene's germline CDR1 is MGHDK and CDR2 SYGVNS. Trimming took off 4 bases at V and 8 bases at J, with 12 bases between the two ends. As DNA, the CDR3 is TGTGCCAGCAGTGGGGCAGGTGGACATTCACCCCTCCACTTT. This encodes CASSGAGGHSPLHF.

This rearrangement joins TRBV12-3 or TRBV12-4 to TRBJ1-1; 7 bases are a match to TRBD1. Germline trimming cut 9 bases from V and 3 bases from J; bases unmatched to any gene: 13. This CDR3 has 15 residues. This chain's CDR3 is CASSPQGVSDTEAFF. The CDR3 region has the DNA TGTGCCAGTAGCCCCCAGGGGGTAAGCGACACTGAAGCTTTCTTT.